One and the same sample provided the 25 T cell receptor beta chains below, sequenced in a study of T-cell memory formation after mild COVID-19. TCRdb re-called the 5' RACE reads through MiXCR, storing one row per CDR3 protein. The table shows roughly 450,000 distinct CDR3 sequences, with 18% occurring only once. Sequenced input: PBMCs or a T cell subset sorted from them (not recorded which). These receptors all stem from an adult woman who had mild COVID-19 (a few samples of this study predate the infection). Cell type and time point are not known.

This clonotype was counted between two and nine times. The genes are TRBV5-1 and TRBJ2-1, with D tentatively TRBD2 (5 bases). Per the germline V gene, CDR1 is SGHRS and CDR2 is YFSETQ. This CDR3 spans 15 amino acids. With 4 bases removed from V and 3 bases from J, the gap between germline ends came to 14 bases. This CDR3 reads CASSPGISGYNEQFF. CDR3 sequence (DNA): TGCGCCAGCAGCCCCGGGATATCTGGCTACAATGAGCAGTTCTTC.

This clonotype showed up just a few times. V gene TRBV5-1 combines with J gene TRBJ2-7; D is perhaps TRBD2 (6 bases). Germline CDR1 SGHRS, CDR2 YFSETQ. Trimming took off 5 bases at V and 6 bases at J, with 21 bases between the two ends. The CDR3 covers 15 residues. The CDR3 loop is CASRNREMTFGEQYF. DNA of the CDR3: TGCGCCAGCAGGAATCGGGAGATGACGTTTGGCGAGCAGTACTTC. The full variable domain, its missing parts supplied by reference TRBV5-1 and TRBJ2-7, is KAGVTQTPRYLIKTRGQQVTLSCSPISGHRSVSWYQQTPGQGLQFLFEYFSETQRNKGNFPGRFSGRQFSNSRSEMNVSTLELGDSALYLCASRNREMTFGEQYFGPGTRLTVT.

The chain combines TRBV2 with TRBJ1-3; D is undetermined. The CDR3 runs 15 residues. CDR1 is SNHLY, CDR2 FYNNEI, per germline. Trimming stripped 1 base from V and 2 bases from J, with 9 bases between. CDR3 in amino acids: CASSEGPGTGNTIYF. For the CDR3, the DNA is TGTGCCAGCAGTGAAGGCCCCGGGACTGGAAACACCATATATTTT. Using reference TRBV2 and TRBJ1-3 for the parts outside the CDR3, the full variable domain is EPEVTQTPSHQVTQMGQEVILRCVPISNHLYFYWYRQILGQKVEFLVSFYNNEISEKSEIFDDQFSVERPDGSNFTLKIRSTKLEDSAMYFCASSEGPGTGNTIYFGEGSWLTVV.

The rearrangement links TRBV29-1 to TRBJ2-2; possible D gene TRBD2, 6 bases. Germline V gives CDR1 SQVTM, CDR2 ANQGSEA. V gave up 4 bases and J gave up 1 base, with 10 bases separating them. CDR3 length: 14 amino acids. Here the CDR3 DNA reads TGCAGCGTTGGGGGAGGAAGGAACACCGGGGAGCTGTTTTTT. Amino acid sequence: CSVGGGRNTGELFF.

The J gene is TRBJ2-1, the V gene TRBV20-1; TRBD2 might be the D (5 bases). Germline V gives CDR1 DFQATT, CDR2 SNEGSKA (reference sequence). This CDR3 has 13 residues. Between the trimmed V and J ends, which lost 0 bases and 7 bases, there was a span of 10 bases. The CDR3 sequence: CSARDHRGNEQFF. The CDR3 nucleotides are TGCAGTGCTAGAGATCACCGAGGGAATGAGCAGTTCTTC.

This clonotype was recorded a few times. The rearrangement joins TRBV19 to TRBJ1-5; D uncertain. V was trimmed by 4 bases and J by 4 bases, leaving 8 bases between them. CDR3 length: 13 residues. Germline V gene lookup returns CDR1 LNHDA and CDR2 SQIVND (reference sequence). The CDR3 loop is CASSTTQNQPQHF. The CDR3 DNA sequence: TGTGCCAGTAGTACCACACAGAATCAGCCCCAGCATTTT.

The V call is TRBV7-4, the J call TRBJ1-1; TRBD1 matches 10 bases. CDR3 length: 15 amino acids. V was pared by 3 bases and J by 11 bases, with 12 bases of the junction left unmatched. The germline V gene encodes CDR1 SGHVT and CDR2 SQSDAQ. The CDR3 sequence: CASSFWDRGTEGAFF. CDR3 in DNA: TGTGCCAGCAGCTTCTGGGACAGGGGTACGGAAGGGGCTTTCTTT.

This clonotype has only a few counts. CDR3 protein: CSAQSLYGYTF. For the CDR3, the DNA is TGCAGTGCTCAGAGCCTCTATGGCTACACCTTC. V is TRBV20-1 and J is TRBJ1-2; D remains ambiguous. This CDR3 spans 11 amino acids. Trimming shortened V by 5 bases and J by 4 bases, and 8 bases separated the two germline ends. Germline CDR1 is DFQATT and CDR2 is SNEGSKA (reference sequence).

This clonotype came up a few times. The chain is built from TRBV20-1 and TRBJ1-2; the D gene is possibly TRBD1 (5 bases). Trimming left V 6 bases short and J 4 bases short, with 9 bases between. Looked up from germline, CDR1 is DFQATT and CDR2 is SNEGSKA (reference sequence). CDR3 length: 11 residues. The CDR3 nucleotides are TGCAGTGCCCCAGGGATCTATGGCTACACCTTC. This encodes CSAPGIYGYTF.

The J gene is TRBJ2-3, the V gene TRBV5-8; 9 nucleotides align to TRBD2. The CDR3 contains 16 residues. V lost 2 bases to trimming and J lost 1 base; unmatched junction nucleotides: 5. The V gene's germline CDR1 is SGHTS and CDR2 YDEGEE. The CDR3 protein is CASSFRLAGGTDTQYF. The CDR3 DNA is TGTGCCAGCAGCTTTCGGTTAGCGGGGGGCACAGATACGCAGTATTTT.

This clonotype has only a few counts. The gene calls are TRBV5-1 and TRBJ2-7, with D unclear. Trimming cost V 3 bases and J 2 bases, with 9 bases left between them. The germline gives CDR1 SGHRS, CDR2 YFSETQ. This CDR3 region has 13 residues. CDR3 sequence (DNA): TGCGCCAGCAGCTCGCTGGTAACCTACGAGCAGTACTTC. It translates to CASSSLVTYEQYF.

This clonotype has at least ten counts. The V gene is TRBV6-6, the J gene TRBJ2-7; D gene uncertain. Trimming stripped 2 bases from V and 6 bases from J, with 2 bases between. The V gene's germline CDR1 is MNHNY and CDR2 SVGAGI (reference sequence). This CDR3 is 10 amino acids long. The CDR3 region has the DNA TGTGCCAGCAGTTACGGCGAGCAGTACTTC. Translated, it gives CASSYGEQYF.

There are a few counts of this clonotype. The chain joins TRBV5-1 to TRBJ2-3, with 9 nucleotides matching TRBD1. The germline V gene encodes CDR1 SGHRS and CDR2 YFSETQ. This CDR3 contains 14 residues. J lost 4 bases, V lost 4 bases, and 4 bases had no gene match. CDR3: CASSQDRGADTQYF. The CDR3 DNA sequence: TGCGCCAGCAGCCAGGACAGGGGTGCAGATACGCAGTATTTT.

The V gene is TRBV20-1, the J gene TRBJ2-4; D is unclear. The V gene's germline CDR1 is DFQATT and CDR2 SNEGSKA (reference sequence). Trimming removed 1 base at V and 9 bases at J, with 13 bases between. This CDR3 contains 13 residues. CDR3 DNA: TGCAGTGCTAGAGCCCCCATCTGGGGCATTCAGTACTTC. This encodes CSARAPIWGIQYF.

This chain uses TRBV5-1 with TRBJ2-1, with 9 bases matching TRBD2. Germline V gene sequence: CDR1 SGHRS, CDR2 YFSETQ. Trimming cost V 0 bases and J 2 bases; bases outside gene matches: 6. This CDR3 spans 17 amino acids. This chain's CDR3 is CASSLGLAAGPYNEQFF. The CDR3 region has the DNA TGCGCCAGCAGCTTGGGACTAGCGGCTGGACCCTACAATGAGCAGTTCTTC.

This clonotype was counted at least ten times. V is TRBV7-6 and J is TRBJ1-1, with 9 nucleotides matching TRBD1. With V trimmed by 6 bases and J by 8 bases, 10 bases remained unmatched. Germline-derived CDR1 and CDR2 are SGHVS and FNYEAQ. The CDR3 consists of 14 residues. In DNA form, the CDR3 reads TGTGCCAGCAGTTCCCCCGGGACAGGGACCGAAGCTTTCTTT. This gives the protein CASSSPGTGTEAFF.

This clonotype was detected many times. The rearrangement joins TRBV25-1 to TRBJ2-7; 11 positions agree with TRBD1. CDR1 is MGHDK and CDR2 is SYGVNS in the germline V gene. The trim removed 2 bases at V and 5 bases at J, leaving 5 bases unmatched. This CDR3 has 15 residues. This CDR3 is CASSEAGTGGDEQYF. As DNA, the CDR3 is TGTGCCAGCAGTGAAGCCGGGACAGGGGGAGACGAGCAGTACTTC.

This clonotype occurred a few times. CDR3 residues: CASHQGGVSYNEQFF. DNA of the CDR3: TGCGCCAGCCACCAGGGTGGGGTCTCCTACAATGAGCAGTTCTTC. The rearrangement uses TRBV5-1 and TRBJ2-1; maybe TRBD1 (5 bases). This CDR3 region has 15 residues. The V gene's germline CDR1 is SGHRS and CDR2 YFSETQ. V gave up 7 bases and J gave up 0 bases, with 14 bases separating them.

This clonotype was picked up a small number of times. The rearrangement joins TRBV4-3 to TRBJ1-2, with no clear D. Trimming shortened V by 0 bases and J by 7 bases, and 12 bases separated the two germline ends. The CDR3 runs 14 residues. Germline values: CDR1 LGHNA, CDR2 YSLEER. This CDR3 reads CASSQDGGPAGYTF. In DNA form, the CDR3 reads TGCGCCAGCAGCCAAGATGGCGGGCCCGCTGGCTACACCTTC.

A few counts support this clonotype. CDR3 DNA: TGCAGTGCTCGACCGGGACAGGTTCATCAGCCCCAGCATTTT. Translating gives CSARPGQVHQPQHF. The V and J genes are TRBV20-1 and TRBJ1-5; 8 nucleotides line up with TRBD1. V was clipped by 5 bases and J by 5 bases; unmatched bases: 8. The length of the CDR3 is 14 residues. The germline CDR1 and CDR2 sequences are DFQATT and SNEGSKA (reference sequence).

The CDR3 reads CASSKEHGSYEQYF. For the CDR3, the DNA is TGTGCCAGCAGCAAAGAGCACGGAAGCTACGAGCAGTACTTC. V is TRBV7-8 and J is TRBJ2-7; D is undetermined. The CDR3 length is 14 residues. Trimming took off 5 bases at V and 3 bases at J, with 14 bases between the two ends. Per germline, CDR1 SGHVS and CDR2 FQNEAQ.

This clonotype has just a few counts. The chain links TRBV19 to TRBJ2-3, with 16 bases that match TRBD2. This CDR3 contains 17 residues. Germline CDR1 and CDR2: LNHDA and SQIVND (reference sequence). J lost 6 bases, V lost 6 bases, and 9 bases had no gene match. This CDR3 reads CASRSGTSGRVMDTQYF. The CDR3 DNA follows: TGTGCCAGTAGATCGGGGACTAGCGGGAGGGTTATGGATACGCAGTATTTT.

This clonotype is a singleton in its sample. The rearrangement joins TRBV7-9 to TRBJ2-7; 7 bases are a match to TRBD1. The CDR3 is made up of 15 amino acids. The J segment lost 3 bases and the V segment lost 5 bases, leaving 10 bases of the junction unmatched. Germline CDR1 and CDR2: SEHNR and FQNEAQ (reference sequence). The CDR3 protein is CASSRQGGRYYEQYF. CDR3 sequence (DNA): TGTGCCAGCAGCCGACAGGGTGGCCGATACTACGAGCAGTACTTC.

The V gene is TRBV5-1, the J gene TRBJ2-2; D remains unclear. With 4 bases removed from V and 3 bases from J, the gap between germline ends came to 7 bases. The germline V gene encodes CDR1 SGHRS and CDR2 YFSETQ. This CDR3 is 13 amino acids long. The CDR3 spells CASSPEYTGELFF. For the CDR3, the DNA is TGCGCCAGCAGCCCCGAATACACCGGGGAGCTGTTTTTT. Filled out from reference TRBV5-1 and TRBJ2-2, the complete variable domain reads KAGVTQTPRYLIKTRGQQVTLSCSPISGHRSVSWYQQTPGQGLQFLFEYFSETQRNKGNFPGRFSGRQFSNSRSEMNVSTLELGDSALYLCASSPEYTGELFFGEGSRLTVL.

V is TRBV6-2 or TRBV6-3 and J is TRBJ2-1, with D unresolved. V lost 4 bases and J lost 4, with 8 bases in between. In germline, CDR1 is MNHEY, CDR2 SVGEGT. The CDR3 consists of 13 residues. This CDR3 reads CASSSTYYNEQFF. CDR3 bases: TGTGCCAGCAGTTCGACTTATTACAATGAGCAGTTCTTC.